Listed below are T cell receptor beta chains from one sample, sequenced in a study of control samples from healthy donors and cancer patients. The data were produced by immunoSEQ multiplex PCR, yet TCRdb's version contains in-frame clones alone and is incomplete. The table has 100,000 to 150,000 clones, roughly 89% seen once; the top ten hold approximately 8%. The sequenced material came from PBMCs. The source of these receptors is a man aged 50 to 60 with head and neck cancer. CDR3s include the opening cysteine and the closing phenylalanine or tryptophan. D genes are given only for firm matches. Not every row has a clone size; where given, it reads once, few, many or a size class.

TRBJ1-1 | - | TRBV11-2 | - | CASSLGFWNTEAFF | TGTGCCAGCAGCTTGGGGTTCTGGAACACTGAAGCTTTCTTT
TRBJ1-2 | TRBD1 | TRBV6-5 | - | CASNSDRGFGYTF | TGTGCCAGCAATTCAGACAGGGGGTTTGGCTACACCTTC
TRBJ2-7 | - | TRBV12-3/TRBV12-4 | - | CASTTGGIHEQYF | TGTGCCAGCACCACCGGGGGAATCCACGAGCAGTACTTC
TRBJ1-2 | - | TRBV6-1 | - | CASSEGGKVAGYTF | TGTGCCAGCAGTGAAGGCGGAAAGGTCGCGGGCTACACCTTC
TRBJ2-7 | - | TRBV28 | - | CACEGYSYEQYF | TGTGCCTGCGAGGGGTACTCCTACGAGCAGTACTTC
TRBJ1-4 | TRBD1 | TRBV18 | - | CASPPSRGNEKLFF | TGTGCCAGCCCACCAAGCAGGGGGAATGAAAAACTGTTTTTT
TRBJ2-1 | TRBD1 | TRBV4-2 | - | CASSQDWLDRGLFF | TGTGCCAGCAGCCAAGATTGGCTGGACAGGGGTCTTTTCTTC
TRBJ2-7 | TRBD2 | TRBV5-1 | many | CASSLLAGYSYEQYF | TGCGCCAGCAGCTTACTAGCGGGATACTCCTACGAGCAGTACTTC
TRBJ1-2 | - | TRBV15 | - | CATSRDTVNGYTF | TGTGCCACCAGCAGAGACACAGTCAATGGCTACACCTTC
TRBJ1-2 | - | TRBV23-1 | - | CASSQVNRNGYTF | TGCGCCAGCAGTCAAGTGAACAGGAATGGCTACACCTTC
TRBJ1-4 | TRBD1 | TRBV27 | - | CASSPQTGGGGGEKLFF | TGTGCCAGCAGCCCCCAAACAGGGGGCGGTGGGGGTGAAAAACTGTTTTTT
TRBJ2-2 | TRBD1 | TRBV5-1 | - | CASSPGQGARTGELFF | TGCGCCAGCAGCCCCGGACAGGGGGCTCGAACCGGGGAGCTGTTTTTT
TRBJ1-5 | - | TRBV7-9 | - | CASSLGLGPQHF | TGTGCCAGCAGCTTAGGCCTTGGGCCCCAGCATTTT
TRBJ2-3 | - | TRBV28 | - | CASSFPSRGRTDTQYF | TGTGCCAGCAGTTTTCCTAGCAGGGGGAGGACAGATACGCAGTATTTT
TRBJ2-7 | TRBD1 | TRBV6-4 | - | CASRARQGWLHEQYF | TGTGCCAGCAGAGCCCGACAGGGTTGGTTGCACGAGCAGTACTTC
TRBJ2-2 | TRBD2 | TRBV5-1 | - | CASSEGTTTGELFF | TGCGCCAGCAGTGAGGGGACTACCACCGGGGAGCTGTTTTTT
TRBJ2-1 | TRBD2 | TRBV5-1 | - | CASSPTFSGRRDGEQFF | TGCGCCAGCAGCCCCACATTTAGCGGGAGAAGGGACGGTGAGCAGTTCTTC
TRBJ2-7 | - | TRBV24-1 | - | CATSDIDGYEQYF | TGTGCCACCAGTGACATAGACGGGTACGAGCAGTACTTC
TRBJ2-1 | TRBD1 | TRBV5-4 | - | CASSSRDRSYNEQFF | TGTGCCAGCAGCTCCCGGGACAGATCCTACAATGAGCAGTTCTTC
TRBJ1-6 | - | TRBV7-9 | few | CASSLMGTYNSPLHF | TGTGCCAGCAGCTTGATGGGGACTTATAATTCACCCCTCCACTTT
TRBJ2-2 | - | TRBV29-1 | - | CSASTPRGGELFF | TGCAGCGCCTCTACACCACGTGGCGGGGAGCTGTTTTTT
TRBJ2-7 | - | TRBV5-1 | once | CASSLVWGGGYEQYF | TGCGCCAGCAGCTTGGTTTGGGGGGGCGGCTACGAGCAGTACTTC
TRBJ1-2 | - | TRBV5-6 | - | CASSLRSGYTF | TGTGCCAGCAGCTTAAGATCTGGCTACACCTTC
TRBJ1-5 | TRBD1 | TRBV20-1 | - | CSASERGQGSQPQHF | TGCAGTGCTAGTGAAAGGGGACAGGGTAGCCAGCCCCAGCATTTT
TRBJ2-2 | - | TRBV7-9 | - | CASSLLGGLNTGELFF | TGTGCCAGCAGCTTACTGGGGGGCTTAAACACCGGGGAGCTGTTTTTT
TRBJ2-1 | - | TRBV20-1 | - | CSATKRNEQFF | TGCAGTGCTACTAAGAGGAATGAGCAGTTCTTC
TRBJ2-2 | TRBD1 | TRBV10-3 | once | CAISEIGTGQLNTGELFF | TGTGCCATCAGTGAAATTGGGACAGGACAACTCAACACCGGGGAGCTGTTTTTT